This T cell receptor (beta chain) was captured by sequencing in a study of cytomegalovirus exposure and HLA in healthy donors. Amplification used 60 Vbeta primers and 13 Jbeta primers. Libraries were prepared by immunoSEQ multiplex PCR; TCRdb keeps only in-frame clonotypes and omits some of them. The repertoire holds 150,000 to 200,000 clones, with roughly 88% as singletons. On this clone: Other DNA sequences in this sample translate to the same CDR3.

The CDR3 has 14 amino acids. Trimming cost V 4 bases and J 8 bases, with 17 bases left between them. CDR1 SGHTA and CDR2 FQGNSA come from the germline V gene. Material: PBMCs. This chain connects TRBV7-2 to TRBJ1-2; possible D gene TRBD1, 6 bases. This TCR derives from a man over 45 in good health and CMV-seropositive. CDR3 amino acids: CASSSTGTRGGYTF. The CDR3 nucleotides are TGTGCCAGCAGCTCAACGGGGACAAGAGGGGGCTACACCTTC.